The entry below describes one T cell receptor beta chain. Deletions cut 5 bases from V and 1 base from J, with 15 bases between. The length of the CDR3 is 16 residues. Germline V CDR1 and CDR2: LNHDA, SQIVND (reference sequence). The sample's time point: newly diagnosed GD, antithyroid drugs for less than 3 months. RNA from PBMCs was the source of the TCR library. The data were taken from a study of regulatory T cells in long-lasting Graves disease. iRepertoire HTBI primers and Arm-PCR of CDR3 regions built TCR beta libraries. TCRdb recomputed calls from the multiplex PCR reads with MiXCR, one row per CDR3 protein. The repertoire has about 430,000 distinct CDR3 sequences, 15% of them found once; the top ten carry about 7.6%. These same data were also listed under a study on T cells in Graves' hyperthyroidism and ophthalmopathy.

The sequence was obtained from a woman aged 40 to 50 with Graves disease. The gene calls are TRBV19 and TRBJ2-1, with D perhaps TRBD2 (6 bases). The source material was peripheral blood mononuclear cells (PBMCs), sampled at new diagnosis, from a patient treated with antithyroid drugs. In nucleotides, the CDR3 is TGTGCCAGTAGTCCGACTAGTATTGGGTCCTACAATGAGCAGTTCTTC. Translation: CASSPTSIGSYNEQFF.